Below, 26 T cell receptor beta chains from the same sample are listed, as sequenced in a study of T-cell reconstitution after alpha-beta-depleted transplantation in children. The library targeted TCRbeta and was prepared with unique molecular identifiers. Using its own MiXCR run on the PCR reads, TCRdb lists one record per CDR3 protein. The sample yields fewer than 550,000 distinct CDR3 sequences, under 13% seen once. This material consisted of PBMCs from the stem cell graft donor, taken from the stem cell graft. The receptors originated from a human donor who donated a stem cell graft to a child with acute myeloid leukemia.

This clonotype was observed a handful of times. V is TRBV6-2 or TRBV6-3 and J is TRBJ2-7; TRBD2 is a possible D gene (6 bases). The CDR3 sequence is 14 residues long. The ends were cut back, 0 bases at V and 5 bases at J, with 11 bases in the middle. The germline V gene encodes CDR1 MNHEY and CDR2 SVGEGT. The chain's CDR3 is CASSYSGGSDEQYV. The DNA of the CDR3 is TGTGCCAGCAGTTACTCGGGGGGTTCCGACGAGCAGTACGTC.

This clonotype was seen a few times. The chain recombines TRBV14 with TRBJ2-2; 10 positions match TRBD2. The CDR3 spans 17 residues. V shed 3 bases, J shed 5 bases, and the junction held 9 bases outside the gene matches. Germline V gene lookup returns CDR1 SGHDN and CDR2 FVKESK. The DNA of the CDR3 is TGTGCCAGCAGCCATAATCCGGGACTAGCGACAACCGGGGAGCTGTTTTTT. This gives the protein CASSHNPGLATTGELFF.

This clonotype has just a few counts. This rearrangement joins TRBV7-2 to TRBJ2-5; D gene uncertain. This CDR3 has 12 amino acids. Trimming removed 4 bases at V and 4 bases at J, with 7 bases between. Germline V gene data show CDR1 as SGHTA and CDR2 as FQGNSA. The CDR3: CASSYTGETQYF. CDR3 DNA sequence: TGTGCCAGCAGCTACACGGGAGAGACCCAGTACTTC.

This clonotype was recorded a few times. V is TRBV9 and J is TRBJ2-3; 10 nucleotides agree with TRBD2. V lost 3 bases, J lost 4 bases, and 8 bases stayed unmatched. The CDR3 totals 16 residues. Germline lookup yields CDR1 SGDLS and CDR2 YYNGEE. The CDR3 loop reads CASSDRSSGRADTQYF. CDR3 bases: TGTGCCAGCAGCGACAGATCGAGCGGGAGGGCAGATACGCAGTATTTT. The entire variable domain, with the rest obtained from reference TRBV9 and TRBJ2-3, is as follows: DSGVTQTPKHLITATGQRVTLRCSPRSGDLSVYWYQQSLDQGLQFLIQYYNGEERAKGNILERFSAQQFPDLHSELNLSSLELGDSALYFCASSDRSSGRADTQYFGPGTRLTVL.

This clonotype was seen only a few times. V usage is TRBV7-2 and J usage is TRBJ2-5; 8 positions agree with TRBD1. The germline V gene has CDR1 SGHTA and CDR2 FQGNSA. The J segment lost 4 bases and the V segment lost 5 bases, leaving 6 bases of the junction unmatched. This CDR3 is 14 amino acids long. The CDR3 DNA follows: TGTGCCAGCAGCACGACAGGGGTCGGAGAGACCCAGTACTTC. Residues: CASSTTGVGETQYF.

This sequence joins TRBV20-1 and TRBJ2-1; TRBD1 matches at 10 bases. Germline V lookup: CDR1 DFQATT, CDR2 SNEGSKA (reference sequence). Trimming cost V 6 bases and J 7 bases; bases outside gene matches: 9. The CDR3 contains 14 residues. The CDR3, as DNA: TGCAGTGCAGAGACAGGGGGCTTATCTAATGAGCAGTTCTTC. Translation: CSAETGGLSNEQFF.

The chain uses TRBV10-3 and TRBJ2-7; 7 positions agree with TRBD1. Germline V gene sequence: CDR1 ENHRY, CDR2 SYGVKD. J gave up 1 base and V 5 bases, and 5 bases lay outside the gene matches. The CDR3 has 14 residues. DNA for the CDR3: TGTGCCATCAGTCCGGGACAGCTATCCTACGAGCAGTACTTC. Translated: CAISPGQLSYEQYF.

The chain links TRBV4-3 to TRBJ1-6, with 12 nucleotides matching TRBD1. Germline trimming cut 5 bases from V and 7 bases from J; bases unmatched to any gene: 9. In germline, CDR1 is LGHNA, CDR2 YSLEER. CDR3 length: 17 amino acids. CDR3 DNA: TGCGCCAGCAGCGAGTCGGGACAGGGGGCTAAGAATTCACCCCTCCACTTT. Its protein is CASSESGQGAKNSPLHF.

The chain couples TRBV20-1 to TRBJ2-1; D might be TRBD1 or TRBD2, each matching 5 bases. The ends were cut back, 0 bases at V and 4 bases at J, with 22 bases in the middle. Germline values: CDR1 DFQATT, CDR2 SNEGSKA (reference sequence). The CDR3 totals 18 residues. The CDR3 sequence: CSARDRASGRFLYNEQFF. The CDR3 DNA reads as TGCAGTGCTAGAGATCGGGCTTCGGGGCGTTTCCTTTACAATGAGCAGTTCTTC.

This clonotype was seen a handful of times. This chain links TRBV12-3 or TRBV12-4 with TRBJ1-2; TRBD1 might be the D (6 bases). Deletions cut 7 bases from V and 5 bases from J, with 20 bases between. CDR3 size: 15 residues. CDR3 bases: TGTGCCAGCACCTTAGGGGGGGCGCCTAGATATGGCTACACCTTC. Protein sequence: CASTLGGAPRYGYTF.

The chain carries TRBV20-1 and TRBJ2-2; weak D call: TRBD2 (5 bases). V dropped 5 bases and J dropped 5 bases, with 15 bases sitting between them. CDR1 and CDR2 from the germline V gene are DFQATT and SNEGSKA (reference sequence). The CDR3 contains 14 residues. The chain's CDR3 is CSASPGVTTGELFF. DNA for the CDR3: TGCAGTGCTTCGCCCGGGGTAACAACCGGGGAGCTGTTTTTT.

The chain couples TRBV27 to TRBJ2-1; weak D call: TRBD1 (6 bases). CDR1 is MNHEY and CDR2 is SMNVEV in the germline V gene (reference sequence). This CDR3 contains 13 residues. Between the trimmed V and J ends, which lost 6 bases and 6 bases, there was a span of 12 bases. The CDR3 DNA sequence: TGTGCCAGCAGAACAGGGTTGGGCAATGAGCAGTTCTTC. It codes for CASRTGLGNEQFF.

This clonotype turned up a few times. This chain connects TRBV3-1 to TRBJ1-1; TRBD1 matches 7 bases. Germline V gives CDR1 LGHDT, CDR2 YNNKEL (reference sequence). The trim removed 0 bases at V and 1 base at J, leaving 2 bases unmatched. This CDR3 is built from 15 residues. As DNA, the CDR3 is TGTGCCAGCAGCCAAGAGGGGACAGCGAACACTGAAGCTTTCTTT. Its translation: CASSQEGTANTEAFF.

The gene calls are TRBV24-1 and TRBJ2-3; 9 bases map to TRBD1. Looked up from germline, CDR1 is KGHDR and CDR2 is SFDVKD. V shed 3 bases and J 7 bases; nucleotides not matched to a gene: 7. This CDR3 is 15 amino acids long. The CDR3: CATSDPGTGRNTQYF. The CDR3 DNA reads TGTGCCACCAGTGATCCGGGGACAGGGAGAAATACGCAGTATTTT.

The rearrangement links TRBV11-2 to TRBJ2-5; D remains ambiguous. The CDR3 spans 16 residues. V was cut by 2 bases and J by 0 bases, with 13 bases left in between. Germline values: CDR1 SGHAT, CDR2 FQNNGV. The CDR3 DNA reads TGTGCCAGCAGCTTATCGAATAGCCTATACCAAGAGACCCAGTACTTC. This codes for CASSLSNSLYQETQYF.

This rearrangement joins TRBV21-1 to TRBJ2-1. TRBV21-1 is a documented pseudogene. This CDR3 spans 14 amino acids. For the CDR3, the DNA is TGTGCCAGCAGCAAAACCCGCTCCTACAATGAGCAGTTCTTC. Translation: CASSKTRSYNEQFF.

The chain carries TRBV20-1 and TRBJ1-6, with D uncertain. The germline V gene encodes CDR1 DFQATT and CDR2 SNEGSKA (reference sequence). Trimming took off 0 bases at V and 14 bases at J, with 17 bases between the two ends. This CDR3 is 14 amino acids long. The CDR3 DNA sequence: TGCAGTGCTAGAGATCTCGTAGTACCGGGCACCCTCCACTTT. It yields the protein CSARDLVVPGTLHF.

This clonotype came up a few times. The rearrangement links TRBV5-1 to TRBJ1-3; D may be TRBD1 (5 bases). Germline CDR1 is SGHRS and CDR2 is YFSETQ. This CDR3 region has 16 residues. V was shortened by 0 bases and J by 0 bases, with 10 bases between the two germline ends. CDR3 DNA sequence: TGCGCCAGCAGCTTGGATGGGGGGAGCTCTGGAAACACCATATATTTT. Encoded protein: CASSLDGGSSGNTIYF.

This clonotype was recorded many times. This rearrangement joins TRBV5-1 to TRBJ1-2; TRBD1 matches 9 bases. This CDR3 is built from 15 residues. V dropped 6 bases and J dropped 4; count of bases not matched to a gene: 10. The germline V gene encodes CDR1 SGHRS and CDR2 YFSETQ. CDR3 in DNA: TGCGCCAGCACCGAAGTGGGGACAGGGATCTATGGCTACACCTTC. This encodes CASTEVGTGIYGYTF.

This chain uses TRBV6-5 with TRBJ1-5; D not certain. V was shortened by 5 bases and J by 3 bases, with 8 bases between the two germline ends. The CDR3 is made up of 13 amino acids. The germline V gene has CDR1 MNHEY and CDR2 SVGAGI. The CDR3 DNA sequence: TGTGCCAGCAGTAGGGTGAACAATCAGCCCCAGCATTTT. Residues: CASSRVNNQPQHF.

This clonotype was detected only a few times. This chain connects TRBV27 to TRBJ2-1, with 11 nucleotides matching TRBD2. The CDR3 runs to 18 residues. V lost 3 bases to trimming and J lost 0 bases; unmatched junction nucleotides: 7. Germline V gene sequence: CDR1 MNHEY, CDR2 SMNVEV (reference sequence). The CDR3 sequence: CASSFSGRAPGSYNEQFF. In DNA, the CDR3 is TGTGCCAGCAGTTTTAGCGGGAGGGCACCGGGCTCCTACAATGAGCAGTTCTTC.

The chain employs TRBV29-1 and TRBJ2-1, with 8 bases lining up with TRBD2. J gave up 6 bases and V 3 bases, and 16 bases lay outside the gene matches. The CDR3 is 17 residues long. Germline loops: CDR1 SQVTM, CDR2 ANQGSEA. This CDR3 reads CSVDRLAGTLGGNEQFF. As DNA, the CDR3 is TGCAGCGTTGATAGGCTAGCGGGTACCCTTGGGGGCAATGAGCAGTTCTTC.

This clonotype turned up a few times. This rearrangement joins TRBV7-9 to TRBJ2-1, with TRBD2 as a possible D gene (6 bases). Germline V lookup: CDR1 SEHNR, CDR2 FQNEAQ (reference sequence). V shed 5 bases and J shed 7 bases, with 15 bases lying between them. The CDR3 contains 14 residues. The CDR3 is CASSPRLAINEQFF. In DNA, the CDR3 is TGTGCCAGCAGCCCTCGGCTAGCGATAAATGAGCAGTTCTTC.

The chain has TRBV7-2 and TRBJ2-3, with 10 bases identical to TRBD2. V shed 4 bases, J shed 0 bases, and the junction held 7 bases outside the gene matches. The V gene's germline CDR1 is SGHTA and CDR2 FQGNSA. CDR3 size: 17 residues. The CDR3 sequence: CASSSRMTSGSTDTQYF. CDR3 DNA sequence: TGTGCCAGCAGCTCACGGATGACTAGCGGGAGCACAGATACGCAGTATTTT.

The table lists this clonotype with a few counts. V gene TRBV20-1 combines with J gene TRBJ2-5; 7 bases line up with TRBD2. Germline V gene lookup returns CDR1 DFQATT and CDR2 SNEGSKA (reference sequence). The CDR3 consists of 16 residues. Unmatched junction bases numbered 7, after V lost 0 bases and J lost 0 bases. CDR3 protein: CSARDLLADNQETQYF. The CDR3 DNA reads as TGCAGTGCTAGAGATCTTCTAGCGGATAACCAAGAGACCCAGTACTTC.

This clonotype was detected only a few times. V and J are TRBV6-1 and TRBJ2-7, with D maybe TRBD2 (6 bases). The CDR3 runs 13 residues. V was shortened by 4 bases and J by 3 bases, with 10 bases between the two germline ends. CDR1 MNHNS and CDR2 SASEGT come from the germline V gene. CDR3 nucleotides: TGTGCCAGCAGTGGGGGACTTAGCTACGAGCAGTACGTC. It translates to CASSGGLSYEQYV.